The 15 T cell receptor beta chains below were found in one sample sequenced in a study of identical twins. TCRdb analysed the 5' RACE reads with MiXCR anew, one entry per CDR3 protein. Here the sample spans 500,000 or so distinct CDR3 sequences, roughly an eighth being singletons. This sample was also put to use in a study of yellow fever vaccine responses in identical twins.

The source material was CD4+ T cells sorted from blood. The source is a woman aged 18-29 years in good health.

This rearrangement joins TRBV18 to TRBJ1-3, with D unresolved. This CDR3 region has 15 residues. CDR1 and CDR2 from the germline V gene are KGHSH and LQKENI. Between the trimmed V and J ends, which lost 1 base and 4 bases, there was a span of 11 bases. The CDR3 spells CASSPRPEWGNTIYF. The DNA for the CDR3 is TGTGCCAGCTCACCACGGCCGGAGTGGGGAAACACCATATATTTT.

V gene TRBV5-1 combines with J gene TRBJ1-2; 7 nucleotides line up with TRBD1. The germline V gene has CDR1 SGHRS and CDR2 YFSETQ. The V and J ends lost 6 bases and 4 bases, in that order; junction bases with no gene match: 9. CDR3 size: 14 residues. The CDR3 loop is CASNYDRVSYGYTF. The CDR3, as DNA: TGCGCCAGCAACTATGACAGGGTGTCCTATGGCTACACCTTC.

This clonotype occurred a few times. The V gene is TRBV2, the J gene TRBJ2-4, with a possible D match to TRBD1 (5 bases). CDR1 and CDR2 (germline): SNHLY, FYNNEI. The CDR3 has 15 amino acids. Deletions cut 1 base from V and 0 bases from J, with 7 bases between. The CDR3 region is CASSEGQIAKNIQYF. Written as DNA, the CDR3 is TGTGCCAGCAGTGAAGGACAGATAGCCAAAAACATTCAGTACTTC.

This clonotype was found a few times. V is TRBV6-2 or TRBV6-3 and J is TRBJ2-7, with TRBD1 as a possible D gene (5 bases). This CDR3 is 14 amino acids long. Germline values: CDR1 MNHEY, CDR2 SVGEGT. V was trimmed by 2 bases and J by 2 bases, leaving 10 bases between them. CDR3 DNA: TGTGCCAGCAGTTACCTGGGGCTACCCTACGAGCAGTACTTC. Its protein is CASSYLGLPYEQYF.

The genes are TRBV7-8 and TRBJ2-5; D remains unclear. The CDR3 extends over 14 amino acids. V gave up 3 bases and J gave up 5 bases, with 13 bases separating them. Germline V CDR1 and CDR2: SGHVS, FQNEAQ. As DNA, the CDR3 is TGTGCCAGCAGCTTCCACGGTTTCGGGGAGACCCAGTACTTC. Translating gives CASSFHGFGETQYF.

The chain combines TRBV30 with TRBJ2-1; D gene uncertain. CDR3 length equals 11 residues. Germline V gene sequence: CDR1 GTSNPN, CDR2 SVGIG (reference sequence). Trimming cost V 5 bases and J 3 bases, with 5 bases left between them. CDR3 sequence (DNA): TGTGCCTGGTCCCACTACAATGAGCAGTTCTTC. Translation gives CAWSHYNEQFF.

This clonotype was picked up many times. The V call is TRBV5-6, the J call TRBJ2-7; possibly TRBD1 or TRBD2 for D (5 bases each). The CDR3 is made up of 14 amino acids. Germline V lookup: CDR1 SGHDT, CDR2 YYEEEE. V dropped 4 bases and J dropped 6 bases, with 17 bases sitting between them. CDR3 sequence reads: CASSGTQPPPEQYF. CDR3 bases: TGTGCCAGCAGCGGGACCCAACCCCCTCCCGAGCAGTACTTC. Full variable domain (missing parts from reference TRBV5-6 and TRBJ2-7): DAGVTQSPTHLIKTRGQQVTLRCSPKSGHDTVSWYQQALGQGPQFIFQYYEEEERQRGNFPDRFSGHQFPNYSSELNVNALLLGDSALYLCASSGTQPPPEQYFGPGTRLTVT.

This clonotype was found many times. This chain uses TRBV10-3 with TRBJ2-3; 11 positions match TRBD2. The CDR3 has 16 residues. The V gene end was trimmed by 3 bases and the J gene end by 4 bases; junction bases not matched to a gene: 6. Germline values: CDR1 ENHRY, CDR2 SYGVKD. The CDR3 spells CAISEGLAGGADTQYF. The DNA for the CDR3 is TGTGCCATCAGTGAAGGGCTAGCGGGAGGTGCAGATACGCAGTATTTT.

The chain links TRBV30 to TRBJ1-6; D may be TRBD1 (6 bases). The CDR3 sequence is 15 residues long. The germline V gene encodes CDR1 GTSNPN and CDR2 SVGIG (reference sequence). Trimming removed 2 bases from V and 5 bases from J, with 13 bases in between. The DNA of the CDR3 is TGTGCCTGGAGTATTCTCGACAGGAATAATTCACCCCTCCACTTT. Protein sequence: CAWSILDRNNSPLHF.

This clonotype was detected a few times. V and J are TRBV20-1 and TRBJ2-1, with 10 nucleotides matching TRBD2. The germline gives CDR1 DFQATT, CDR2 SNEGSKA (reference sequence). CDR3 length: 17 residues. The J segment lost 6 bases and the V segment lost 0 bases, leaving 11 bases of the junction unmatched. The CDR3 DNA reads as TGCAGTGCTAGAGATGAAGGGCTAGCGGGAGCCCTCAATGAGCAGTTCTTC. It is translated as CSARDEGLAGALNEQFF.

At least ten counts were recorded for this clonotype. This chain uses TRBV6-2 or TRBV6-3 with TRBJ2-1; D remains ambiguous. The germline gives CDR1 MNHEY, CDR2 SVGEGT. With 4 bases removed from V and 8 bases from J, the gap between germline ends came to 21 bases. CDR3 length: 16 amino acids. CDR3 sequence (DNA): TGTGCCAGCAGTTCCCTGTCGCCCGGCAGAAGGGATGAGCAGTTCTTC. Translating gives CASSSLSPGRRDEQFF.

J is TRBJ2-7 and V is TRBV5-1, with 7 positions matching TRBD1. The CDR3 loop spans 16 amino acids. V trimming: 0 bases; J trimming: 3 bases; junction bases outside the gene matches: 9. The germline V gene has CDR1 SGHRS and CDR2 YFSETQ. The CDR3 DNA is TGCGCCAGCAGCTTGGAATCACAGGGGTTTCGCTACGAGCAGTACTTC. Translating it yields CASSLESQGFRYEQYF.

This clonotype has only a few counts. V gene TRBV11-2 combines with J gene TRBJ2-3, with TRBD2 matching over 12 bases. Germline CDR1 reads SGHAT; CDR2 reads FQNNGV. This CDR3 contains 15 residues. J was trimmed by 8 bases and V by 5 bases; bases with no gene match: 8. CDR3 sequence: CASSPGLAGPGTQYF. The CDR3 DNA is TGTGCCAGCAGCCCTGGACTAGCGGGACCGGGTACGCAGTATTTT.

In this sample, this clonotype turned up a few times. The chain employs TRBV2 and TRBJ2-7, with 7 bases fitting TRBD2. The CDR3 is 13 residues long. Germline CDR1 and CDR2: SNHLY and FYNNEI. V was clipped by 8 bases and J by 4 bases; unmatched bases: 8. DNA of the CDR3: TGTGCCAGCGGAGCGGGGTTGGGGTACGAGCAGTACTTC. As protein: CASGAGLGYEQYF.

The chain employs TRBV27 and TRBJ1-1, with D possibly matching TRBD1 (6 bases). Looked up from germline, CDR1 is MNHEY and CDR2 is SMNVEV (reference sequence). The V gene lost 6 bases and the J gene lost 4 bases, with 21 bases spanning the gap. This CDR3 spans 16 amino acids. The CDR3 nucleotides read TGTGCCAGCAGCAACCGACGCGGGGGCCGGGTCACTGAAGCTTTCTTT. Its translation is CASSNRRGGRVTEAFF.